This entry concerns a single T cell receptor beta chain. Its antigen is still unknown. From the reads, TCRdb called clonotypes with MiXCR, one entry per CDR3 protein. Here the sample spans around 770,000 distinct CDR3 sequences, 25% to 30% being singletons. The data were taken from a study of T cell repertoires in cytomegalovirus infection. About the study: Public TCR beta signatures indicated both CMV infection and matching HLA type.

The trim removed 4 bases at V and 1 base at J, leaving 9 bases unmatched. Germline V CDR1 and CDR2: SGHDN, FVKESK. The CDR3 is 16 residues long. Study-wide findings and caveats: Ex vivo, HLA-C-restricted CMV-specific TCR beta clonotypes prevailed over the rest of the response. Totalled public TCR beta family frequency picked out people who carried CMV plus the relevant HLA.

This receptor was obtained from a human donor in good health (CMV status not recorded). Some clones in this sample may be carry-over from other donors' samples. The rearrangement links TRBV14 to TRBJ2-7; 8 bases fit TRBD2. The sequencing used cultured CD8+ T cells from PBMCs, collected from culture after CMV antigen stimulation. DNA for the CDR3: TGTGCCAGCAGCCGACCCAGGACTAGCATTTCCTACGAGCAGTACTTC. Translated: CASSRPRTSISYEQYF.